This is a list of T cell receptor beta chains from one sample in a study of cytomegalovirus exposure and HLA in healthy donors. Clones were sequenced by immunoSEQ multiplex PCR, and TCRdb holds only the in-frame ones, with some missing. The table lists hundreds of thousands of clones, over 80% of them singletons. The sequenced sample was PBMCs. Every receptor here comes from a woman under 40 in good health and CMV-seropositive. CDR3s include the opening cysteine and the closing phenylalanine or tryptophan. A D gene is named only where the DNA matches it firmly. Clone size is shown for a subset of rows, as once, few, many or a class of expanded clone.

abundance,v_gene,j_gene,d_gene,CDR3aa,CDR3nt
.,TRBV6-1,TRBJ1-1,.,CASGSGMNTEAFF,TGTGCCAGCGGATCAGGAATGAACACTGAAGCTTTCTTT
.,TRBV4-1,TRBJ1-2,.,CASSRGDRSYTF,TGCGCCAGCAGCCGCGGAGACAGGAGCTACACCTTC
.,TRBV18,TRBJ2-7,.,CASSPLLSTVEQYF,TGTGCCAGCTCACCCCTCCTCAGCACCGTCGAGCAGTACTTC
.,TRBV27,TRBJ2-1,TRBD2,CASSLSARTSGRGHNEQFF,TGTGCCAGCAGTTTATCGGCGAGGACTAGCGGGAGGGGACACAATGAGCAGTTCTTC
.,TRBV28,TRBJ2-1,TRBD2,CASSLTGTSGYNEQFF,TGTGCCAGCAGTCTCACCGGGACTAGCGGATACAATGAGCAGTTCTTC
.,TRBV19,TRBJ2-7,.,CASSMGHYEQYF,TGTGCCAGTAGTATGGGCCACTACGAGCAGTACTTC
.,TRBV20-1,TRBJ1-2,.,CSGRLTHGYTF,TGCAGTGGACGACTTACCCATGGCTACACCTTC
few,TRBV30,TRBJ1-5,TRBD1,CKIPGQPPMSNQPQHF,TGCAAGATACCGGGACAGCCCCCTATGAGCAATCAGCCCCAGCATTTT
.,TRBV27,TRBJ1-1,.,CASSLREANTEAFF,TGTGCCAGCAGTTTAAGGGAAGCGAACACTGAAGCTTTCTTT
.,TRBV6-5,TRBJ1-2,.,CASRRTLVDGYTF,TGTGCCAGCAGGCGGACACTGGTGGATGGCTACACCTTC
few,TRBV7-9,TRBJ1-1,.,CASSLENTWAFF,TGTGCCAGCAGCTTAGAGAATACCTGGGCTTTCTTT
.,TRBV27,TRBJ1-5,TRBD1,CASRLTGQFSNQPQHF,TGTGCCAGCAGACTCACGGGACAGTTCAGCAATCAGCCCCAGCATTTT
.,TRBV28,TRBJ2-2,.,CASSLWGETGELFF,TGTGCCAGCAGTTTATGGGGGGAAACCGGGGAGCTGTTTTTT
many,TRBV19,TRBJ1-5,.,CASSHVSQPQHF,TGTGCCAGTAGCCACGTGTCGCAGCCCCAGCATTTT
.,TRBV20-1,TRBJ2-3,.,CSATRATTQYF,TGCAGTGCTACCAGGGCCACTACGCAGTATTTT
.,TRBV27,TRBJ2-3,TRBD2,CASSSSAGEFADTQYF,TGTGCCAGCAGTTCTTCAGCGGGAGAGTTCGCAGATACGCAGTATTTT
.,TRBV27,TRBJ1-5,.,CASSDSSNQPQHF,TGTGCCAGCAGTGACAGTAGCAATCAGCCCCAGCATTTT
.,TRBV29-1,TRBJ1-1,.,CSVGRGGRDTEAFF,TGCAGCGTGGGACGGGGGGGCAGGGACACTGAAGCTTTCTTT
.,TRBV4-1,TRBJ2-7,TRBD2,CASSQVRLAGGREQYF,TGCGCCAGCAGCCAAGTGCGACTAGCGGGAGGGAGGGAGCAGTACTTC
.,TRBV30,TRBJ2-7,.,CAWSHYPQPGLVYEQYF,TGTGCCTGGAGTCACTACCCTCAACCGGGACTGGTCTACGAGCAGTACTTC
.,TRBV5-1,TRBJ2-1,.,CASSIQKGGEQFF,TGCGCCAGCAGCATCCAAAAAGGAGGTGAGCAGTTCTTC
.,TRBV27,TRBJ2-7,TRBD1,CASSQGAFLYEQYF,TGTGCCAGCAGTCAGGGGGCATTTTTGTACGAGCAGTACTTC
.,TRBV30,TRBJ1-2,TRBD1,CAGMGDRGAYGYTF,TGTGCCGGGATGGGGGACAGAGGGGCCTATGGCTACACCTTC
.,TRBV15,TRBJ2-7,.,CATSREGKGYEQYF,TGTGCCACCAGCAGAGAGGGTAAAGGGTACGAGCAGTACTTC
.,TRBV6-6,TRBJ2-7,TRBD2,CASSLRSGFSYEQYF,TGTGCCAGCAGTCTCCGTAGCGGGTTCTCCTACGAGCAGTACTTC
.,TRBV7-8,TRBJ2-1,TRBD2,CASVETSGNNEQFF,TGTGCCAGCGTGGAGACTAGCGGAAACAATGAGCAGTTCTTC
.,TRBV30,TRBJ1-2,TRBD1,CACDQQGVYGYTF,TGTGCCTGCGATCAACAGGGGGTCTATGGCTACACCTTC
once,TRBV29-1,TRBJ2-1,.,CSVEGSGNEQFF,TGCAGCGTTGAAGGGTCTGGGAATGAGCAGTTCTTC
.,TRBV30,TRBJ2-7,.,CAWTITGGPAYEQYF,TGTGCCTGGACCATAACGGGCGGTCCTGCCTACGAGCAGTACTTC
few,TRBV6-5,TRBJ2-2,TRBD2,CASSYGLAGVTGELFF,TGTGCCAGCAGTTACGGTCTAGCGGGAGTAACCGGGGAGCTGTTTTTT
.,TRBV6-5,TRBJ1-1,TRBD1,CASSNGDRGTEAFF,TGTGCCAGCAGTAATGGGGACAGGGGCACTGAAGCTTTCTTT
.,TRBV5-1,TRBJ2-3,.,CASSLEGGVVSNTDTQYF,TGCGCCAGCAGCTTGGAAGGGGGGGTTGTCTCTAACACAGATACGCAGTATTTT
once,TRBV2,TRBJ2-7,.,CASSLQLALGSYEQYF,TGTGCCAGCAGCTTACAACTGGCTTTAGGCTCCTACGAGCAGTACTTC
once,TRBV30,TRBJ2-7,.,CAWREGQNSYEQYF,TGTGCCTGGAGGGAGGGGCAGAACTCCTACGAGCAGTACTTC
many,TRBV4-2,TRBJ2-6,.,CASSQEMGNGANVLTF,TGTGCCAGCAGCCAAGAAATGGGGAACGGGGCCAACGTCCTGACTTTC
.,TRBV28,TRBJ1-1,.,CASNPRQVADTEAFF,TGTGCCAGCAACCCGAGGCAGGTGGCGGACACTGAAGCTTTCTTT
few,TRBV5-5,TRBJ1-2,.,CASSEGPFGGYTF,TGTGCCAGCAGCGAGGGTCCGTTTGGTGGCTACACCTTC
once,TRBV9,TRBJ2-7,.,CASSVGLVGYEQYF,TGTGCCAGCAGCGTAGGACTAGTCGGCTACGAGCAGTACTTC
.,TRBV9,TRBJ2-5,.,CASSATDNSGKETQYF,TGTGCCAGCAGCGCCACTGATAATAGCGGAAAAGAGACCCAGTACTTC
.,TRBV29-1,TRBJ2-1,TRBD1,CSVEGRTGGSYNEQFF,TGCAGCGTTGAAGGAAGGACAGGGGGCTCCTACAATGAGCAGTTCTTC
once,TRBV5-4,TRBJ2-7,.,CASSLRDRPYEQYF,TGTGCCAGCAGCTTGAGGGATAGGCCCTACGAGCAGTACTTC
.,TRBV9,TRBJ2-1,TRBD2,CASSARLAGFYEQFF,TGTGCCAGCAGCGCCCGACTAGCGGGATTTTATGAGCAGTTCTTC
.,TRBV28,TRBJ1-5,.,CATYGKSNQPQHF,TGTGCCACCTACGGTAAGAGCAATCAGCCCCAGCATTTT
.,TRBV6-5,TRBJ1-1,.,CASSYSVETEAFF,TGTGCCAGCAGTTACTCAGTGGAGACTGAAGCTTTCTTT
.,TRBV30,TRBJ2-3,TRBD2,CAWSVGLAGGPADTQYF,TGTGCCTGGAGTGTAGGGCTAGCGGGAGGGCCCGCAGATACGCAGTATTTT
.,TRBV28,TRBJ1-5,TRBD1,CASSRGQDRIGNQPQHF,TGTGCCAGCAGCCGCGGACAGGATCGAATCGGCAATCAGCCCCAGCATTTT
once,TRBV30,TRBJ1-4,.,CAWSQGLNEKLFF,TGTGCCTGGAGCCAAGGCCTTAATGAAAAACTGTTTTTT
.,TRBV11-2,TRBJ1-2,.,CASSLGINYGYTF,TGTGCCAGCAGCTTAGGAATTAACTATGGCTACACCTTC
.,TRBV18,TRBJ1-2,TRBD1,CASSRDSVPYGYTF,TGTGCCAGCTCAAGGGACAGTGTCCCCTATGGCTACACCTTC
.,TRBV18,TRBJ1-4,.,CASSPIGEKLFF,TGTGCCAGCTCACCAATTGGGGAAAAACTGTTTTTT
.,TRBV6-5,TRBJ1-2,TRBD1,CASRMTGAPSQGYTF,TGTGCCAGCCGAATGACAGGGGCACCGTCCCAGGGCTACACCTTC
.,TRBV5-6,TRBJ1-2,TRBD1,CASSLGTGALGYTF,TGTGCCAGCAGCTTGGGCACAGGGGCGCTTGGCTACACCTTC
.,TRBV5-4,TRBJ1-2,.,CASSLGQGSIYGYTF,TGTGCCAGCAGCTTAGGCCAGGGTTCCATCTATGGCTACACCTTC
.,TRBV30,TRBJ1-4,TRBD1,CAWSSPGTGIGGREKLFF,TGTGCCTGGAGTTCTCCCGGGACAGGGATTGGTGGGCGTGAAAAACTGTTTTTT
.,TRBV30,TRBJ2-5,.,CAWSVAGETQYF,TGTGCCTGGAGTGTAGCTGGGGAGACCCAGTACTTC